The 16 T cell receptor beta chains below come from one sample, sequenced in a study of PD-1 blockade in classical Hodgkin lymphoma (dated by TCRdb to the early 2020s). The library was prepared using the immunoSEQ multiplex PCR assay. As stored in TCRdb, this immuneACCESS dataset retains in-frame rearrangements with V and J assigned. A fraction of the clones does not appear; measured against another copy, unresolved V genes explain less than half of the discrepancy, and the remainder lacks a known reason. In this sample the table shows tens of thousands of clones, roughly nine tenths of which occur a single time. The ten largest clones represent over 14% of the sample. The time point label, read with the paper, signifies: cycle 1 day 1 (C1D1), immediately before nivolumab initiation. All trial patients had relapsed after autologous stem cell transplantation, with cohorts A, B and C differing in prior brentuximab vedotin exposure.

The specimen comprised peripheral blood mononuclear cells (PBMCs), sampled at baseline. The origin of the receptors is a human donor with classical Hodgkin lymphoma.

The chain uses TRBV27 and TRBJ1-5, with D unclear. The CDR3 is 12 amino acids. Per the germline V gene, CDR1 is MNHEY and CDR2 is SMNVEV (reference sequence). V lost 8 bases and J lost 6, with 11 bases in between. The CDR3 bases are TGTGCCAGCGGCCCAAACTCTCAGCCCCAGCATTTT. As protein: CASGPNSQPQHF.

The J gene is TRBJ2-5, the V gene TRBV4-1, with TRBD2 matching 12 bases. The germline CDR1 and CDR2 sequences are MGHRA and YSYEKL. The CDR3 has 16 residues. Germline trimming cut 5 bases from V and 1 base from J; bases unmatched to any gene: 5. The CDR3 loop reads CASSKATSGGQETQYF. The DNA of the CDR3 is TGCGCCAGCAGCAAGGCGACTAGCGGGGGCCAAGAGACCCAGTACTTC.

The CDR3 is CASSPWVGLVSNEQFF. The CDR3 nucleotides read TGTGCCAGCAGCCCCTGGGTGGGGTTAGTAAGCAATGAGCAGTTCTTC. The V gene is TRBV28, the J gene TRBJ2-1; D is unclear. The CDR3 extends over 16 amino acids. V shed 6 bases and J shed 6 bases, with 21 bases lying between them. The V gene's germline CDR1 is MDHEN and CDR2 SYDVKM.

This clone was counted a single time. The chain carries TRBV5-1 and TRBJ1-6; D not certain. The CDR3 is 15 amino acids. Germline CDR1 SGHRS, CDR2 YFSETQ. The V end was cut by 6 bases, the J end by 5 bases, with 15 bases between. CDR3 residues: CASNEGLGNNSPLHF. The CDR3 DNA is TGCGCCAGCAATGAGGGCTTGGGTAATAATTCACCCCTCCACTTT.

This rearrangement joins TRBV29-1 to TRBJ2-5, with D possibly matching TRBD1 (6 bases). The CDR3 is 15 residues long. V lost 1 base and J 4 bases, leaving 16 bases between the germline ends. Germline CDR1 SQVTM, CDR2 ANQGSEA. The CDR3 bases are TGCAGCGTTGAAGTTGAAAACAGGGTAGGAGAGACCCAGTACTTC. It codes for CSVEVENRVGETQYF.

V usage is TRBV7-9 and J usage is TRBJ2-7, with 8 bases matching TRBD1. CDR3 length: 16 residues. Germline V lookup: CDR1 SEHNR, CDR2 FQNEAQ (reference sequence). Germline trimming cut 0 bases from V and 3 bases from J; bases unmatched to any gene: 7. The CDR3 DNA sequence: TGTGCCAGCAGCTTAGCGCAACAGGGGGATGGCTACGAGCAGTACTTC. Translated: CASSLAQQGDGYEQYF. The variable domain in full, completed from reference TRBV7-9 and TRBJ2-7, reads DTGVSQNPRHKITKRGQNVTFRCDPISEHNRLYWYRQTLGQGPEFLTYFQNEAQLEKSRLLSDRFSAERPKGSFSTLEIQRTEQGDSAMYLCASSLAQQGDGYEQYFGPGTRLTVT.

The chain employs TRBV14 and TRBJ2-7; D not certain. This CDR3 region has 15 residues. V dropped 0 bases and J dropped 0 bases, with 9 bases sitting between them. From germline, CDR1 is SGHDN and CDR2 FVKESK. DNA of the CDR3: TGTGCCAGCAGCCAAGAGGTAGGCTCCTCCTACGAGCAGTACTTC. Protein product: CASSQEVGSSYEQYF. The complete variable domain, with remaining parts taken from reference TRBV14 and TRBJ2-7, reads EAGVTQFPSHSVIEKGQTVTLRCDPISGHDNLYWYRRVMGKEIKFLLHFVKESKQDESGMPNNRFLAERTGGTYSTLKVQPAELEDSGVYFCASSQEVGSSYEQYFGPGTRLTVT.

V gene TRBV11-2 combines with J gene TRBJ1-5; D gene unclear. Looked up from germline, CDR1 is SGHAT and CDR2 is FQNNGV. V shed 1 base and J shed 4 bases, with 2 bases lying between them. This CDR3 contains 12 residues. The CDR3 region has the DNA TGTGCCAGCAGCTTAGGGAATCAGCCCCAGCATTTT. It codes for CASSLGNQPQHF.

The rearrangement links TRBV7-8 to TRBJ2-5; D is unclear. Germline V gives CDR1 SGHVS, CDR2 FQNEAQ. Deletions cut 3 bases from V and 1 base from J, with 9 bases between. CDR3 size: 14 residues. CDR3 residues: CASSFNLVQETQYF. The DNA for the CDR3 is TGTGCCAGCAGCTTCAACTTGGTCCAAGAGACCCAGTACTTC.

This clone appeared once. The rearrangement uses TRBV5-1 and TRBJ2-7; D remains ambiguous. The CDR3 totals 14 residues. Germline values: CDR1 SGHRS, CDR2 YFSETQ. V lost 0 bases, J lost 2 bases, and 9 bases lay in between. The CDR3 loop is CASSLDGDTYEQYF. The CDR3 region has the DNA TGCGCCAGCAGCTTGGATGGGGATACCTACGAGCAGTACTTC.

This chain connects TRBV6-5 to TRBJ2-3; D unresolved. Looked up from germline, CDR1 is MNHEY and CDR2 is SVGAGI. The germline V and J ends were trimmed by 0 bases and 6 bases, with 13 bases remaining between them. CDR3 length: 15 residues. The chain's CDR3 is CASSYSGRDFDTQYF. Here the CDR3 DNA reads TGTGCCAGCAGTTACTCCGGCAGAGACTTCGATACGCAGTATTTT.

V is TRBV2 and J is TRBJ1-2, with D possibly being TRBD1 (6 bases). Germline CDR1 SNHLY, CDR2 FYNNEI. There are 15 residues in the CDR3. The V end lost 1 base, the J end lost 4 bases, and 13 bases lay between the germline ends. The DNA of the CDR3 is TGTGCCAGCAGTGAAGGACCAGGGGACATCTATGGCTACACCTTC. This gives the protein CASSEGPGDIYGYTF.

The J gene is TRBJ2-1, the V gene TRBV5-4; TRBD2 is a possible D gene (5 bases). V lost 0 bases and J 0 bases, leaving 7 bases between the germline ends. Germline lookup yields CDR1 SGHNT and CDR2 YYREEE (reference sequence). The CDR3 extends over 15 amino acids. CDR3 sequence reads: CASSLERNSYNEQFF. CDR3 DNA sequence: TGTGCCAGCAGCTTGGAGCGGAACTCCTACAATGAGCAGTTCTTC.

This sequence joins TRBV5-1 and TRBJ2-2, with D perhaps assigned TRBD1 or TRBD2 (5 bases each). There are 13 residues in the CDR3. The V gene lost 2 bases and the J gene lost 8 bases, with 10 bases spanning the gap. Germline CDR1 SGHRS, CDR2 YFSETQ. The CDR3 nucleotides are TGCGCCAGCAGCTTACGAGGGGCAGGGGAGCTGTTTTTT. Protein product: CASSLRGAGELFF.

The rearrangement uses TRBV6-1 and TRBJ2-4, with D perhaps assigned TRBD1 or TRBD2 (5 bases each). Germline CDR1 and CDR2: MNHNS and SASEGT. The CDR3 runs 13 residues. V was cut by 3 bases and J by 9 bases, with 12 bases left in between. For the CDR3, the DNA is TGTGCCAGCAGTGAGACAGACCGGGGCATTCAGTACTTC. Translated, it gives CASSETDRGIQYF.

The V gene is TRBV30, the J gene TRBJ1-1; D not certain. The CDR3 contains 13 residues. V was cut by 3 bases and J by 1 base, with 9 bases left in between. The germline gives CDR1 GTSNPN, CDR2 SVGIG (reference sequence). Written as DNA, the CDR3 is TGTGCCTGGAGCCGGGTTCCGAACACTGAAGCTTTCTTT. The encoded protein is CAWSRVPNTEAFF.